One sample yielded the 25 T cell receptor beta chains listed below, sequenced in a study of cytomegalovirus exposure and HLA in healthy donors. The PCR made use of 60 Vbeta and 13 Jbeta primers. The method was immunoSEQ multiplex PCR; TCRdb's version includes in-frame clones alone and lacks a portion of them. This sample carries more than 150,000 clones, just under 80% of them seen once, and the ten largest clones take approximately 2.1%. Input material: PBMCs. These receptors all stem from a woman aged 25 to 39 in good health and CMV-seronegative.

V is TRBV30 and J is TRBJ2-7, with D tentatively TRBD2 (5 bases). The CDR3 is 12 residues long. V dropped 4 bases and J dropped 9 bases, with 16 bases sitting between them. Germline assignment: CDR1 GTSNPN and CDR2 SVGIG (reference sequence). Here the CDR3 reads CAWKKKSGGQYF. As DNA, the CDR3 is TGTGCCTGGAAGAAAAAATCCGGAGGGCAGTACTTC.

The rearrangement links TRBV21-1 to TRBJ2-4; whether TRBD2, the table's D call, matches the DNA was not checked. TRBV21-1 is marked as a pseudogene. CDR3 length: 18 residues. The CDR3 protein is CASSTNRDSLKAKNIQYF. The CDR3 nucleotides read TGTGCCAGCAGCACCAACCGGGACTCGTTAAAAGCCAAAAACATTCAGTACTTC.

The V gene is TRBV5-1, the J gene TRBJ1-4, with 9 bases fitting TRBD1. Germline CDR1 is SGHRS and CDR2 is YFSETQ. J lost 7 bases, V lost 4 bases, and 5 bases had no gene match. The CDR3 is 14 residues long. The CDR3 DNA reads TGCGCCAGCAGCACGACAGGGGGGGGTGAAAAACTGTTTTTT. Its translation is CASSTTGGGEKLFF.

The chain carries TRBV4-1 and TRBJ2-5; the D gene is possibly TRBD1 (5 bases). The CDR3 is 15 residues long. V lost 4 bases to trimming and J lost 2 bases, with 14 bases between them. Germline values: CDR1 MGHRA, CDR2 YSYEKL. In DNA form, the CDR3 reads TGCGCCAGCAGCCCACCAGGGCGGCGGCAAGAGACCCAGTACTTC. This encodes CASSPPGRRQETQYF.

The CDR3 DNA reads as TGCGCCAGCAGCTCATTCGGGACAGGGGGTCACGAGCAGTACTTC. It yields the protein CASSSFGTGGHEQYF. The chain recombines TRBV5-1 with TRBJ2-7; TRBD1 matches 11 bases. Germline CDR1 SGHRS, CDR2 YFSETQ. V lost 3 bases, J lost 5 bases, and 7 bases stayed unmatched. CDR3 size: 15 residues.

The genes are TRBV29-1 and TRBJ2-7, with a tentative D call TRBD1 (5 bases). The germline gives CDR1 SQVTM, CDR2 ANQGSEA. Trimming removed 5 bases from V and 3 bases from J, with 11 bases in between. The CDR3 is made up of 12 amino acids. CDR3 coding DNA: TGCAGCGTTCGAGACAGCCTCTACGAGCAGTACTTC. This gives the protein CSVRDSLYEQYF.

This clone has a handful of counts. V usage is TRBV4-2 and J usage is TRBJ2-7, with TRBD2 identical over 7 bases. There are 14 residues in the CDR3. The V segment lost 1 base and the J segment 0 bases; nucleotides outside the gene matches: 0. Germline V gene data show CDR1 as LGHNA and CDR2 as YNFKEQ. The CDR3 bases are TGTGCCAGCAGCCAAGGACTAGCCTCCTACGAGCAGTACTTC. It encodes CASSQGLASYEQYF.

This clone was recorded only once. This rearrangement joins TRBV4-3 to TRBJ2-5, with TRBD2 matching over 12 bases. Germline CDR1 is LGHNA and CDR2 is YSLEER. J gave up 4 bases and V 4 bases, and 7 bases lay outside the gene matches. This CDR3 has 16 residues. The CDR3 spells CASSRETSGGAETQYF. CDR3 DNA: TGCGCCAGCAGCCGGGAGACTAGCGGGGGAGCAGAGACCCAGTACTTC.

This clone was counted a single time. The rearrangement links TRBV27 to TRBJ1-1, with D perhaps TRBD1 (6 bases). Trimming removed 2 bases from V and 7 bases from J, with 14 bases in between. The germline CDR1 and CDR2 sequences are MNHEY and SMNVEV (reference sequence). The CDR3 is made up of 14 amino acids. As DNA, the CDR3 is TGTGCCAGCAGTTTAAAGCAGGGGCCCTATGAAGCTTTCTTT. It codes for CASSLKQGPYEAFF.

The J gene is TRBJ2-6, the V gene TRBV25-1, with D perhaps matching TRBD1 (5 bases). CDR3 length equals 15 residues. Germline V CDR1 and CDR2: MGHDK, SYGVNS. V was clipped by 2 bases and J by 5 bases, with 10 bases between them. In nucleotides, the CDR3 is TGTGCCAGCAGTGAACCCCAGGGATGGGCCAACGTCCTGACTTTC. Residues: CASSEPQGWANVLTF. The full variable domain, its missing parts supplied by reference TRBV25-1 and TRBJ2-6, is EADIYQTPRYLVIGTGKKITLECSQTMGHDKMYWYQQDPGMELHLIHYSYGVNSTEKGDLSSESTVSRIRTEHFPLTLESARPSHTSQYLCASSEPQGWANVLTFGAGSRLTVL.

The chain recombines TRBV5-1 with TRBJ2-7; 12 bases line up with TRBD2. Germline values: CDR1 SGHRS, CDR2 YFSETQ. The CDR3 runs 15 residues. The junction had 5 bases not matched to a gene; V was cut back by 3 bases and J by 4 bases. The CDR3 nucleotides read TGCGCCAGCAGCTCCGGACTAGCGGGGCCTTACGAGCAGTACTTC. It translates to CASSSGLAGPYEQYF.

In regard to this clone: Different DNA sequences within this sample yield the same CDR3. The chain has TRBV7-2 and TRBJ1-1; possibly TRBD1 for D (5 bases). CDR3 length: 14 amino acids. Germline CDR1 SGHTA, CDR2 FQGNSA. V shed 2 bases and J shed 5 bases, with 12 bases lying between them. In DNA form, the CDR3 reads TGTGCCAGCAGCTTACGCCAGGGAACTACTGAAGCTTTCTTT. This gives the protein CASSLRQGTTEAFF.

This clone has only a few counts. The chain has TRBV6-5 and TRBJ1-1; no firm D call. The germline V gene has CDR1 MNHEY and CDR2 SVGAGI. The CDR3 is made up of 13 amino acids. V gave up 6 bases and J gave up 1 base, with 9 bases separating them. The CDR3 DNA reads TGTGCCAGCAGGCCTACCTGGAACACTGAAGCTTTCTTT. Residues: CASRPTWNTEAFF.

The V gene is TRBV25-1, the J gene TRBJ1-1; D unclear. CDR1 and CDR2 from the germline V gene are MGHDK and SYGVNS. The V and J ends lost 5 bases and 2 bases respectively, with 3 bases between them. The CDR3 runs to 11 residues. CDR3 bases: TGTGCCAGCAGTCTTAACACTGAAGCTTTCTTT. It translates to CASSLNTEAFF.

The rearrangement uses TRBV9 and TRBJ1-1; TRBD1 matches 12 bases. This CDR3 contains 18 residues. Per the germline V gene, CDR1 is SGDLS and CDR2 is YYNGEE. The V gene end was trimmed by 3 bases and the J gene end by 3 bases; junction bases not matched to a gene: 12. This CDR3 is CASSARGTGGFGDTEAFF. The CDR3 bases are TGTGCCAGCAGCGCCAGGGGGACAGGGGGCTTTGGGGACACTGAAGCTTTCTTT.

V usage is TRBV9 and J usage is TRBJ1-3, with 7 bases matching TRBD1. The V gene's germline CDR1 is SGDLS and CDR2 YYNGEE. The CDR3 contains 17 residues. V was pared by 4 bases and J by 0 bases, with 10 bases of the junction left unmatched. CDR3 nucleotides: TGTGCCAGCAGCACCTTCGACAGGGCCACCTCTGGAAACACCATATATTTT. This translates into CASSTFDRATSGNTIYF.

The genes are TRBV5-1 and TRBJ1-2, with a weak D call TRBD1 (5 bases). The CDR3 is 15 residues long. Trimming stripped 3 bases from V and 0 bases from J, with 12 bases between. The germline V gene encodes CDR1 SGHRS and CDR2 YFSETQ. CDR3 sequence reads: CASSSLGGANYGYTF. The CDR3 DNA follows: TGCGCCAGCAGCTCCCTAGGAGGGGCTAACTATGGCTACACCTTC. The full variable domain, its missing parts supplied by reference TRBV5-1 and TRBJ1-2, is KAGVTQTPRYLIKTRGQQVTLSCSPISGHRSVSWYQQTPGQGLQFLFEYFSETQRNKGNFPGRFSGRQFSNSRSEMNVSTLELGDSALYLCASSSLGGANYGYTFGSGTRLTVV.

The chain joins TRBV5-1 to TRBJ2-5, with D possibly TRBD2 on 6 matching bases. This CDR3 region has 15 residues. V was clipped by 3 bases and J by 2 bases, with 14 bases between them. Germline V CDR1 and CDR2: SGHRS, YFSETQ. The CDR3 region is CASSSRAGLQETQYF. Written as DNA, the CDR3 is TGCGCCAGCAGCTCACGGGCGGGGTTACAAGAGACCCAGTACTTC.

The chain joins TRBV7-8 to TRBJ1-5; the D is unclear. The V end was cut by 5 bases, the J end by 4 bases, with 9 bases between. The CDR3 runs to 13 residues. In germline, CDR1 is SGHVS, CDR2 FQNEAQ. Here the CDR3 DNA reads TGTGCCAGCAGCACCGGGAGTAATCAGCCCCAGCATTTT. It codes for CASSTGSNQPQHF.

V gene TRBV7-9 combines with J gene TRBJ2-5; 10 nucleotides agree with TRBD1. This CDR3 region has 15 residues. Germline V gives CDR1 SEHNR, CDR2 FQNEAQ (reference sequence). Trimming at V came to 3 bases and at J to 3 bases, leaving 4 bases not matched to a gene. CDR3 sequence (DNA): TGTGCCAGCAGCTTTGCGACAGGGGGCAAAGAGACCCAGTACTTC. It codes for CASSFATGGKETQYF. The full variable domain, its missing parts supplied by reference TRBV7-9 and TRBJ2-5, is DTGVSQNPRHKITKRGQNVTFRCDPISEHNRLYWYRQTLGQGPEFLTYFQNEAQLEKSRLLSDRFSAERPKGSFSTLEIQRTEQGDSAMYLCASSFATGGKETQYFGPGTRLLVL.

On this clone itself: The sample has other DNA sequences that encode this CDR3 too. The chain couples TRBV7-3 to TRBJ2-3; 8 bases fit TRBD2. V lost 2 bases and J lost 5; bases outside the gene matches: 0. This CDR3 region has 13 residues. Germline lookup yields CDR1 SGHTA and CDR2 FQGTGA. DNA for the CDR3: TGTGCCAGCAGCTTACGGGAGGGAGATACGCAGTATTTT. Encoded protein: CASSLREGDTQYF.

The chain links TRBV7-9 to TRBJ2-3, with 8 nucleotides matching TRBD2. The V and J ends lost 1 base and 3 bases, in that order; junction bases with no gene match: 6. Germline assignment: CDR1 SEHNR and CDR2 FQNEAQ (reference sequence). The CDR3 spans 16 residues. The CDR3 DNA is TGTGCCAGCAGCTTAGGGGGTAGCGGGGTGACAGATACGCAGTATTTT. It is translated as CASSLGGSGVTDTQYF. The full variable domain, rest sourced from reference TRBV7-9 and TRBJ2-3, is DTGVSQNPRHKITKRGQNVTFRCDPISEHNRLYWYRQTLGQGPEFLTYFQNEAQLEKSRLLSDRFSAERPKGSFSTLEIQRTEQGDSAMYLCASSLGGSGVTDTQYFGPGTRLTVL.

CDR3 DNA sequence: TGCGCCAGCAGCTTGGCCAGGGGACTAGAGGACAATGAGCAGTTCTTC. Amino acids: CASSLARGLEDNEQFF. The V call is TRBV5-1, the J call TRBJ2-1; TRBD2 aligns across 8 bases. The V gene end was trimmed by 0 bases and the J gene end by 5 bases; junction bases not matched to a gene: 7. This CDR3 contains 16 residues. CDR1 is SGHRS, CDR2 YFSETQ, per germline.

The chain links TRBV18 to TRBJ2-4, with D possibly being TRBD2 (6 bases). V was shortened by 3 bases and J by 3 bases, with 12 bases between the two germline ends. The germline V gene encodes CDR1 KGHSH and CDR2 LQKENI. The length of the CDR3 is 15 residues. The DNA of the CDR3 is TGTGCCAGCTCACCTCCGACGGGGGACAAAAACATTCAGTACTTC. As protein: CASSPPTGDKNIQYF.

J is TRBJ1-4 and V is TRBV5-1, with TRBD1 matching over 9 bases. This CDR3 has 13 residues. Germline values: CDR1 SGHRS, CDR2 YFSETQ. The V segment lost 7 bases and the J segment 10 bases; nucleotides outside the gene matches: 8. The CDR3 here is CASSRDREAKLFF. The CDR3 nucleotides read TGCGCCAGCTCCCGGGACAGGGAGGCAAAACTGTTTTTT. The full variable domain, its missing parts supplied by reference TRBV5-1 and TRBJ1-4, is KAGVTQTPRYLIKTRGQQVTLSCSPISGHRSVSWYQQTPGQGLQFLFEYFSETQRNKGNFPGRFSGRQFSNSRSEMNVSTLELGDSALYLCASSRDREAKLFFGSGTQLSVL.